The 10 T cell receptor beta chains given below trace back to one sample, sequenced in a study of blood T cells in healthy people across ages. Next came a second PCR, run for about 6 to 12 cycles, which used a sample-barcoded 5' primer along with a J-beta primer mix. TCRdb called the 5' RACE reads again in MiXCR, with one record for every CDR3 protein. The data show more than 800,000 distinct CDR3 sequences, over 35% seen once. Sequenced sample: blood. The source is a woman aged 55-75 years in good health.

The chain's CDR3 is CASNLRKQETQYF. The CDR3 region has the DNA TGTGCCAGCAATCTCAGGAAACAAGAGACCCAGTACTTC. This rearrangement joins TRBV2 to TRBJ2-5, with D hard to call. The germline gives CDR1 SNHLY, CDR2 FYNNEI. Trimming cost V 7 bases and J 2 bases, with 11 bases left between them. The CDR3 sequence is 13 residues long.

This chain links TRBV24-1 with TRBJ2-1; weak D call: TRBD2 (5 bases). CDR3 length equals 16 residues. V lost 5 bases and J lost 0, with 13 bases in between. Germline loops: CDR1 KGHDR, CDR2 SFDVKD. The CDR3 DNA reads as TGTGCCACCAGTGTTTCGAGCGGTAGCTCCTACAATGAGCAGTTCTTC. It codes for CATSVSSGSSYNEQFF.

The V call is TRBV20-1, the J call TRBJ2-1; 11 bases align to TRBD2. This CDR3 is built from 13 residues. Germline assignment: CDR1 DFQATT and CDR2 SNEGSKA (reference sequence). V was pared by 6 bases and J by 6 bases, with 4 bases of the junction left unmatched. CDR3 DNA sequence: TGCAGTGCGGGACTAGCGGCCACCAATGAGCAGTTCTTC. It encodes CSAGLAATNEQFF.

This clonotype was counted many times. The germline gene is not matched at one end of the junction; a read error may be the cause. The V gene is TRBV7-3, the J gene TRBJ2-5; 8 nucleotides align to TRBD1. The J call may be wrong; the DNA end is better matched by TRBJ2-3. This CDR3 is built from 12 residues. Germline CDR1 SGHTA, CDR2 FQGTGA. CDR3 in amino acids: CASSLTGGTQYF. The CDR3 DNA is TGTGCCAGCAGCCTAACAGGGGGTACGCAGTATTTT.

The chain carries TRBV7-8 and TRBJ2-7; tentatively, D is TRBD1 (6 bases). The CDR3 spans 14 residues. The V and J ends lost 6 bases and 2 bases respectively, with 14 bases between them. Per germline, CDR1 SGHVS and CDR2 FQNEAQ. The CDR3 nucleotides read TGTGCCAGCAGACCCGGGACAATGGCCTACGAGCAGTACTTC. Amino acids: CASRPGTMAYEQYF.

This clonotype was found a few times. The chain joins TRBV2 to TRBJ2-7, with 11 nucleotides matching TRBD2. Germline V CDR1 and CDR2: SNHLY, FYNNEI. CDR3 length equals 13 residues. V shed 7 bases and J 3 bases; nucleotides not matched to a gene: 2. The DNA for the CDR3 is TGTGCCAGCAAACTAGCGGGAGTCTACGAGCAGTACTTC. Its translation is CASKLAGVYEQYF.

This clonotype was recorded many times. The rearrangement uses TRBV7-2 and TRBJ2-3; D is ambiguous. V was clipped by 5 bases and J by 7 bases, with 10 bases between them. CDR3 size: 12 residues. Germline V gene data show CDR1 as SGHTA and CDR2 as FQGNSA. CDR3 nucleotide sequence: TGTGCCAGCAGCCAAGACTCCCATACGCAGTATTTT. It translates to CASSQDSHTQYF.

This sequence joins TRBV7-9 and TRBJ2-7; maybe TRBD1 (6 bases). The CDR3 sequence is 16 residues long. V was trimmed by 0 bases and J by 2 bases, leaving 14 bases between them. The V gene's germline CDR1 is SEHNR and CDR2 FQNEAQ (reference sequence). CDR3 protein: CASSLAGRGRPYEQYF. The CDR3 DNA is TGTGCCAGCAGCTTAGCTGGCAGGGGTCGACCCTACGAGCAGTACTTC.

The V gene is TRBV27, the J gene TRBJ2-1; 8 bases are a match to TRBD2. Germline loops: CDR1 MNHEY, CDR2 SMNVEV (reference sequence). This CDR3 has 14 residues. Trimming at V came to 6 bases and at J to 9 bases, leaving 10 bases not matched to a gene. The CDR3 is CASSQSGSGSEQFF. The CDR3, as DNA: TGTGCCAGCAGCCAGAGCGGGAGTGGCAGTGAGCAGTTCTTC.

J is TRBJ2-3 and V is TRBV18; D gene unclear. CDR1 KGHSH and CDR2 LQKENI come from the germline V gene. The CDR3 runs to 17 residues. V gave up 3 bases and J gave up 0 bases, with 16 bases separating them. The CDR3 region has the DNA TGTGCCAGCTCACCTCTTACCTCGAGCGCCAGCACAGATACGCAGTATTTT. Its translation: CASSPLTSSASTDTQYF.